This T cell receptor beta chain was observed in a study of human T cells and chemical hapten exposure. Sample time point: patch test 2, 6 weeks after DPC sensitization. Treatment defined: therapeutic diphenylcyclopropenone sensitization with weekly scalp DPC. From the RACE reads, TCRdb called clonotypes with MiXCR, one entry per CDR3 protein. This sample has around 82,000 distinct CDR3 sequences, with 5% to 8.5% found just once. CDR1 is MNHEY and CDR2 is SVGAGI in the germline V gene. The CDR3 spans 14 residues. V lost 5 bases and J lost 7; bases outside the gene matches: 9. This clonotype was detected a few times.

The chain joins TRBV6-5 to TRBJ1-1; 8 bases are a match to TRBD1. Sequences were derived from whole blood, sampled in connection with sensitization to the hapten diphenylcyclopropenone (DPC). This receptor was obtained from a woman aged 25 to 39 with alopecia areata. Some clones in this sample may be carry-over from other donors' samples. In DNA, the CDR3 is TGTGCCAGCAGTCGCCTAGACAGGGGCGATGAAGCTTTCTTT. It is translated as CASSRLDRGDEAFF.